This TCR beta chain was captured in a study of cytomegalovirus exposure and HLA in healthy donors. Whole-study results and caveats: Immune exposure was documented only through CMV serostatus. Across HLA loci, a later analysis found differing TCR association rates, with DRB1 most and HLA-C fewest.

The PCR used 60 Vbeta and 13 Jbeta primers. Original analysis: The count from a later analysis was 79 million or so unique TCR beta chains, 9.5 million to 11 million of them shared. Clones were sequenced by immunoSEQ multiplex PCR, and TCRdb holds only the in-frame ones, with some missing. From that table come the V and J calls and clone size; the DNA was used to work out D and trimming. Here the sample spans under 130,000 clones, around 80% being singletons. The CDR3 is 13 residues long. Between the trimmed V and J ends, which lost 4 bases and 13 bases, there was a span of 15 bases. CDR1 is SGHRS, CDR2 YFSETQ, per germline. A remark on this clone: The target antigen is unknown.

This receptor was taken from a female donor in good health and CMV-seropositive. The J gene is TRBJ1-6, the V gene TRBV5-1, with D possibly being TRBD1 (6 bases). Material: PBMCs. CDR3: CASSRDMSSPLHF. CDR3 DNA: TGCGCCAGCAGCCGGGACATGTCTAGCCCCCTCCACTTT.